This T cell receptor (beta chain) originates from a study of neurological immune-mediated disorders. It was by 5'RACE with 10-nucleotide random UMIs that the cDNA was made. A single run covered 15-18 subjects with over 160 million TCR-beta sequences. MiXCR, run by TCRdb on the 5' RACE reads, gives a single entry per CDR3 protein. The sample shows 30,000 to 40,000 distinct CDR3 sequences, 11% of them seen only once. Time point of the sample: technical triplicate 1. The CDR3 contains 12 residues. Germline loops: CDR1 DFQATT, CDR2 SNEGSKA (reference sequence). V dropped 6 bases and J dropped 8; count of bases not matched to a gene: 6.

The sequencing sample was made of PBMCs. The sequence was collected from a man in his 60s with HTLV-1-associated myelopathy (HAM/TSP). The chain is built from TRBV20-1 and TRBJ2-1; 8 bases are shared with TRBD1. The DNA of the CDR3 is TGCAGTGCCGATGGACAGGGCGATGAGCAGTTCTTC. Translation: CSADGQGDEQFF.